This TCR beta chain was profiled in a study of T cell responses to AZD1222 COVID-19 vaccine. This clone was picked up a small number of times. Its antigen remains unknown. The CDR3 length is 15 residues. The V and J ends lost 5 bases and 7 bases respectively, with 15 bases between them. Germline CDR1 is SGHAT and CDR2 is FQNNGV. General study findings and limits: Close to half of all spike-specific TCRs reportedly target regions of the variants that are unmutated. Clonal diversity may have been underestimated, and the donors were mostly white British, with more females than males.

Repertoires were generated with immunoSEQ multiplex PCR, while TCRdb's copy carries only in-frame clones and drops some. This sample has 150,000 to 180,000 clones, with about nine tenths found just once. The TCR sequence derives from an adult in good health. Specimen: peripheral blood, collected on day 0 of MenACWY control vaccination. The rearrangement links TRBV11-2 to TRBJ1-6; maybe TRBD1 (6 bases). CDR3 amino acids: CASSPDSFINSPLHF. The CDR3 bases are TGTGCCAGCAGCCCGGACAGTTTTATCAATTCACCCCTCCACTTT.